The present entry profiles one T cell receptor beta chain with its context. The V end was cut by 4 bases, the J end by 7 bases, with 17 bases between. The CDR3 spans 15 residues. Per the germline V gene, CDR1 is LGHDT and CDR2 is YNNKEL (reference sequence). The sample comes from a study of blood T cell repertoires in COVID-19. Across the study: Some COVID-19 samples were acute and others convalescent; all came from the United States, Italy and Spain. T cells, B-cell-depleted T cells, or PBMCs supplied cDNA or gDNA.

Original handling: The assay estimated nucleated cells by amplifying reference gene primers. Repertoires were generated with immunoSEQ multiplex PCR, while TCRdb's copy carries only in-frame clones and drops some. That table is the source of V, J and clone size, and D and trimming were worked out from the DNA. The sample has 200,000 or so clones; roughly 88% are singletons. Source material: peripheral blood. The TCR was taken from a man aged 55 to 70 with acute or convalescent COVID-19. The V gene is TRBV3-1 (or the pseudogene TRBV3-2), the J gene TRBJ1-5; unclear D gene. Written as DNA, the CDR3 is TGTGCCAGCAGCCTCCATGGAAGCTTGGGCCAGCCCCAGCATTTT. Protein sequence: CASSLHGSLGQPQHF.